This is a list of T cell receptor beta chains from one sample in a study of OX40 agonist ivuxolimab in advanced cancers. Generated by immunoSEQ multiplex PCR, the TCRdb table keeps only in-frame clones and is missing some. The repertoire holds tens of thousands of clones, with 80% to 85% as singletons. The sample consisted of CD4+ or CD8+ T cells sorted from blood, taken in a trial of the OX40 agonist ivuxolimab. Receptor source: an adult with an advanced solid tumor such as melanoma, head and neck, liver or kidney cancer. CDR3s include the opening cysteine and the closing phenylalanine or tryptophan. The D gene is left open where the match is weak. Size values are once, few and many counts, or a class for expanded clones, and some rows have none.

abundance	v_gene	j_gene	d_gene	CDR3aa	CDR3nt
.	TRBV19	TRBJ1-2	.	CASSIDLNYGYTF	TGTGCCAGTAGTATAGACCTTAACTATGGCTACACCTTC
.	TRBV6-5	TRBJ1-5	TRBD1	CASSYGQGFYNQPQHF	TGTGCCAGCAGTTACGGACAGGGGTTTTACAATCAGCCCCAGCATTTT
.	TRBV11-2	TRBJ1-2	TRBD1	CASSFGTGLPYGYTF	TGTGCCAGCAGCTTCGGGACAGGCCTACCCTATGGCTACACCTTC
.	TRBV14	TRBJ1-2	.	CASSQVRGGGYTF	TGTGCCAGCAGCCAAGTGCGGGGTGGTGGCTACACCTTC
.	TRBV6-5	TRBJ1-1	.	CASFITDTEAFF	TGTGCCAGCTTTATAACGGACACTGAAGCTTTCTTT
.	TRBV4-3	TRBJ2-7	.	CASSQEIRDEQYF	TGCGCCAGCAGCCAAGAAATTAGGGACGAGCAGTACTTC
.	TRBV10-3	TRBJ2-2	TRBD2	CAIGGDTGELFF	TGTGCCATCGGGGGGGACACCGGGGAGCTGTTTTTT
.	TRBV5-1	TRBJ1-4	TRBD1	CASTPGGGAEKLFF	TGCGCCAGCACCCCAGGGGGCGGCGCTGAAAAACTGTTTTTT
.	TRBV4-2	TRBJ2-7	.	CASSLEPGEHYEQYF	TGTGCCAGCAGCCTAGAACCGGGAGAGCACTACGAGCAGTACTTC
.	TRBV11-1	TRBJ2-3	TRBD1	CASSLALDRGQDTDTQYF	TGTGCCAGCAGCTTAGCGTTGGACAGGGGCCAAGACACAGATACGCAGTATTTT
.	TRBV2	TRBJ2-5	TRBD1	CASRPRPDRGRQETQYF	TGTGCCAGCCGACCCCGACCCGACAGGGGGCGACAAGAGACCCAGTACTTC
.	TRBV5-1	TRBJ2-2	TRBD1	CASSPDRGPTGELFF	TGCGCCAGCAGCCCGGACAGGGGGCCCACCGGGGAGCTGTTTTTT
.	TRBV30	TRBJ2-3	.	CAWSVVQDTQYF	TGTGCCTGGAGTGTAGTCCAGGATACGCAGTATTTT
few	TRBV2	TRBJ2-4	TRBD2	CASSSGLSAKNIQYF	TGTGCCAGCAGTTCGGGACTATCAGCCAAAAACATTCAGTACTTC
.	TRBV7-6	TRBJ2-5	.	CASSAQETQYF	TGTGCCAGCAGCGCCCAAGAGACCCAGTACTTC
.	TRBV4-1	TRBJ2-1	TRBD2	CASSQDRIAGNEQFF	TGCGCCAGCAGCCAAGATAGAATAGCGGGCAATGAGCAGTTCTTC
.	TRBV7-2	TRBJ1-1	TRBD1	CASSLRTGAGTEAFF	TGTGCCAGCAGCTTGAGGACAGGGGCGGGCACTGAAGCTTTCTTT
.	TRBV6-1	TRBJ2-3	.	CASSEAPWTDTQYF	TGTGCCAGCAGTGAAGCCCCGTGGACAGATACGCAGTATTTT
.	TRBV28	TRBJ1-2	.	CASSPPRGALNYGYTF	TGTGCCAGCAGTCCGCCCCGGGGGGCTCTTAACTATGGCTACACCTTC
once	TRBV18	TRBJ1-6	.	CASSHGSVDSPLHF	TGTGCCAGCTCACACGGATCGGTCGACTCACCCCTCCACTTT
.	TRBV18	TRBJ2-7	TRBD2	CASSGGGSYEQCF	TGTGCCAGCTCCGGCGGGGGGTCCTACGAGCAGTGCTTC
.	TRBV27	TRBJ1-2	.	CASSSHAGSYYGYTF	TGTGCCAGCAGTTCCCACGCGGGCAGCTATTATGGCTACACCTTC
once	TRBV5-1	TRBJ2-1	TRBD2	CASSPMAGGDNEQFF	TGCGCCAGCAGCCCAATGGCGGGAGGGGACAATGAGCAGTTCTTC
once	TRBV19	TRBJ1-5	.	CASKDEVGQPQHF	TGTGCCAGTAAGGATGAGGTCGGGCAGCCCCAGCATTTT
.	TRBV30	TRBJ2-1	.	CAFLGTPLAYNEQFF	TGTGCCTTCCTCGGGACTCCCCTCGCCTACAATGAGCAGTTCTTC
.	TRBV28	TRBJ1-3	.	CASSLGRISGNTIYF	TGTGCCAGCAGTTTAGGACGGATCTCTGGAAACACCATATATTTT
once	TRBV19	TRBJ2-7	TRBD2	CASSSGTSGPSSYEQYF	TGTGCCAGTAGTTCCGGGACTAGCGGGCCCTCCTCCTACGAGCAGTACTTC
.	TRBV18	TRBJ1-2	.	CASSPSFGDGYTF	TGTGCCAGCTCACCATCTTTTGGGGATGGCTACACCTTC
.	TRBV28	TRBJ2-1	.	CASHQGNHNEQFF	TGTGCCAGCCACCAGGGGAACCACAATGAGCAGTTCTTC
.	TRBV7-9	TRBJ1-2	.	CASSETDGYTF	TGTGCCAGCAGCGAGACAGACGGCTACACCTTC
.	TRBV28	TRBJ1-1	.	CASIPTGGAGWYTEAFF	TGTGCCAGCATCCCCACGGGTGGGGCAGGGTGGTACACTGAAGCTTTCTTT
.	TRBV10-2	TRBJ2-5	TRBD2	CASSLAGGRKTQYF	TGCGCCAGTTCACTAGCGGGAGGGAGGAAGACCCAGTACTTC
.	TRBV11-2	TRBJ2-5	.	CASSLDQETQYF	TGTGCCAGCAGCTTAGATCAAGAGACCCAGTACTTC
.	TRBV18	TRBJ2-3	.	CASSPSGLGGRTQYF	TGTGCCAGCTCACCATCAGGACTAGGGGGTCGTACGCAGTATTTT
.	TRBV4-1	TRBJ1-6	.	CASSQIGEPSPLHF	TGCGCCAGCAGCCAGATCGGAGAGCCTTCACCCCTCCACTTT
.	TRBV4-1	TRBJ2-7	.	CASSPNGPPSPPSYEQYF	TGCGCCAGCAGCCCTAACGGACCCCCCTCCCCTCCTTCCTACGAGCAGTACTTC
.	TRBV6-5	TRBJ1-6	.	CASSYSTNRVGSPLHF	TGTGCCAGCAGTTACTCGACTAACAGGGTCGGTTCACCCCTCCACTTT
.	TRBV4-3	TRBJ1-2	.	CASSQDVGDGGSPHGYTF	TGCGCCAGCAGCCAAGATGTGGGTGACGGAGGTAGCCCTCATGGCTACACCTTC
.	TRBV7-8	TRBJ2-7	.	CASSLAGVFEQYF	TGTGCCAGCAGCTTAGCGGGAGTCTTCGAGCAGTACTTC
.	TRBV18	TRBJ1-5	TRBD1	CASSPGGQGGLSNQPQHF	TGTGCCAGCTCACCAGGGGGACAGGGGGGTCTTAGCAATCAGCCCCAGCATTTT
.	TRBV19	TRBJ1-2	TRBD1	CASSTLGQPAIYYGYTF	TGTGCCAGTAGTACGTTGGGACAGCCCGCGATTTACTATGGCTACACCTTC
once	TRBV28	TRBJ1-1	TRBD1	CASSWTGVNTEAFF	TGTGCCAGCAGTTGGACAGGCGTGAACACTGAAGCTTTCTTT
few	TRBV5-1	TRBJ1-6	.	CASSLDGQGNNSPLHF	TGCGCCAGCAGCTTGGACGGGCAGGGAAATAATTCACCCCTCCACTTT
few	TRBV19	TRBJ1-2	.	CASSMGTRDYGYTF	TGTGCCAGTAGTATGGGGACCCGGGACTATGGCTACACCTTC
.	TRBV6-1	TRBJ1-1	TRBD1	CASIEGQGLNTEAFF	TGTGCCAGCATCGAGGGACAGGGATTGAACACTGAAGCTTTCTTT
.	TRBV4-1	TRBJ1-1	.	CASSQVAGRGTEAFF	TGCGCCAGCAGCCAAGTAGCAGGGAGAGGGACTGAAGCTTTCTTT
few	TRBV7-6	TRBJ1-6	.	CASSFTFGNSPLHF	TGTGCCAGCAGCTTCACCTTCGGTAATTCACCCCTCCACTTT
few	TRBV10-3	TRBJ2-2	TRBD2	CAIRGTSGRALTGELFF	TGTGCCATCAGAGGGACTAGCGGGAGGGCCTTAACCGGGGAGCTGTTTTTT
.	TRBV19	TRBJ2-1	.	CASSIWGWNEQFF	TGTGCCAGTAGTATTTGGGGGTGGAATGAGCAGTTCTTC
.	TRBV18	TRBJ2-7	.	CASSREGYEQYF	TGTGCCAGCTCACGTGAGGGGTACGAGCAGTACTTC
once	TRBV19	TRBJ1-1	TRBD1	CASRDRGMGLNTEAFF	TGTGCCAGTAGGGACAGGGGTATGGGTTTGAACACTGAAGCTTTCTTT
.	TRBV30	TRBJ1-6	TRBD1	CAWDIGTATYYNSPLHF	TGTGCCTGGGATATTGGGACAGCGACGTACTATAATTCACCCCTCCACTTT
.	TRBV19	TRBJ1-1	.	CASVNTGKNTEAFF	TGTGCCAGTGTCAATACGGGGAAGAACACTGAAGCTTTCTTT